Below are 2 T cell receptor beta chains sequenced from a single sample in a study of early stage breast cancer tumors. Profiling relied on immunoSEQ multiplex PCR, and the TCRdb table lists in-frame clones only, not all of them. The profile shows some 10,000 clones, around 73% of them singletons. What was sequenced was breast tumor tissue. These receptors came from a person aged 35-49 years with breast cancer.

This rearrangement joins TRBV11-3 to TRBJ2-1, with TRBD1 matching 10 bases. Per germline, CDR1 SGHNT and CDR2 YENEEA. The CDR3 has 13 residues. Trimming at V came to 5 bases and at J to 9 bases, leaving 4 bases not matched to a gene. CDR3 coding DNA: TGTGCCAGCAGCGCCGGGACAGGGGTTGAGCAGTTCTTC. Protein sequence: CASSAGTGVEQFF.

The V call is TRBV2, the J call TRBJ1-2; D is ambiguous. V lost 8 bases to trimming and J lost 2 bases, with 9 bases between them. CDR1 and CDR2 (germline): SNHLY, FYNNEI. This CDR3 is 12 amino acids long. CDR3 sequence reads: CASVQGNYGYTF. The CDR3 region has the DNA TGTGCCAGCGTCCAAGGAAACTATGGCTACACCTTC.